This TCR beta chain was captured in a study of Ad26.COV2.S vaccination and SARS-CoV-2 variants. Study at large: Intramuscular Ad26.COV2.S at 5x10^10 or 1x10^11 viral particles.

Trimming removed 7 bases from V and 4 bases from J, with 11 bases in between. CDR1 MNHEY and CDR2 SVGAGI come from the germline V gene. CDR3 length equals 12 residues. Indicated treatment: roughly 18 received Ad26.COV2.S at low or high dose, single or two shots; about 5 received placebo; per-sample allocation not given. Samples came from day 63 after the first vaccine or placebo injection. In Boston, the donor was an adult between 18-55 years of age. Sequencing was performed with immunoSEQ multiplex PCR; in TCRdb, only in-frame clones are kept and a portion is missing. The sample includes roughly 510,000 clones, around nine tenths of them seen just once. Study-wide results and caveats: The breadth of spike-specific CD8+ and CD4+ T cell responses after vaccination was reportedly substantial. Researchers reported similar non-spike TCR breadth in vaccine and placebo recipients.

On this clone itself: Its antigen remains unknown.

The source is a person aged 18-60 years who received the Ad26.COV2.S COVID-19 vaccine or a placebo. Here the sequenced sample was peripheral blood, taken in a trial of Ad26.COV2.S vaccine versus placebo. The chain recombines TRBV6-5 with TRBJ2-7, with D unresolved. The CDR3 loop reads CASTTTKYEQYF. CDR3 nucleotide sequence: TGTGCCAGCACCACTACTAAATACGAGCAGTACTTC.